The 17 T cell receptor beta chains reported below all come from one sample, sequenced in a study of OX40 agonist ivuxolimab in advanced cancers. Libraries were prepared by immunoSEQ multiplex PCR; TCRdb keeps only in-frame clonotypes and omits some of them. In the table there are approximately 74,000 clones, 85% to 90% of which are singletons. The input for sequencing was CD4+ or CD8+ T cells sorted from blood, taken in a trial of the OX40 agonist ivuxolimab. Receptors were obtained from an adult with an advanced solid tumor such as melanoma, head and neck, liver or kidney cancer.

This clone was seen only once. This rearrangement joins TRBV5-1 to TRBJ2-5; 12 bases match TRBD2. CDR3 size: 16 residues. The trim removed 7 bases at V and 2 bases at J, leaving 9 bases unmatched. In germline, CDR1 is SGHRS, CDR2 YFSETQ. The CDR3 DNA is TGCGCCAGCCACCTAGCGGGGGGGCCCGTGCAAGAGACCCAGTACTTC. Its translation: CASHLAGGPVQETQYF. Full variable domain (remainder filled in from reference TRBV5-1 and TRBJ2-5): KAGVTQTPRYLIKTRGQQVTLSCSPISGHRSVSWYQQTPGQGLQFLFEYFSETQRNKGNFPGRFSGRQFSNSRSEMNVSTLELGDSALYLCASHLAGGPVQETQYFGPGTRLLVL.

CDR3 sequence reads: CASSASGGGNEQFF. The DNA for the CDR3 is TGCGCCAGCAGCGCTAGCGGGGGGGGTAATGAGCAGTTCTTC. The chain combines TRBV5-1 with TRBJ2-1; the match to TRBD2 covers 12 bases. This CDR3 contains 14 residues. V lost 4 bases, J lost 7 bases, and 3 bases stayed unmatched. Germline values: CDR1 SGHRS, CDR2 YFSETQ.

The genes are TRBV18 and TRBJ2-1; TRBD1 aligns across 7 bases. The CDR3 runs to 13 residues. Losses at the gene ends were 2 bases for V and 7 bases for J; bases not matched to a gene: 2. Germline CDR1 KGHSH, CDR2 LQKENI. CDR3 coding DNA: TGTGCCAGCTCACCAGGACAGGAAAATGAGCAGTTCTTC. Translation gives CASSPGQENEQFF. The whole variable domain, remainder taken from reference TRBV18 and TRBJ2-1, is NAGVMQNPRHLVRRRGQEARLRCSPMKGHSHVYWYRQLPEEGLKFMVYLQKENIIDESGMPKERFSAEFPKEGPSILRIQQVVRGDSAAYFCASSPGQENEQFFGPGTRLTVL.

This chain connects TRBV5-1 to TRBJ2-2; 9 positions match TRBD1. V dropped 4 bases and J dropped 1; count of bases not matched to a gene: 5. The CDR3 is made up of 16 amino acids. Looked up from germline, CDR1 is SGHRS and CDR2 is YFSETQ. The CDR3 DNA sequence: TGCGCCAGCAGCAAAGGACAGGGGATGAACACCGGGGAGCTGTTTTTT. The encoded protein is CASSKGQGMNTGELFF.

CDR3: CASSKGSGPDTQYF. The CDR3 region has the DNA TGTGCCAGCAGCAAGGGATCAGGGCCAGATACGCAGTATTTT. The rearrangement uses TRBV21-1 and TRBJ2-3; the table's D call of TRBD1 was not tested on the DNA. TRBV21-1 counts as a pseudogene. This CDR3 has 14 amino acids.

This chain connects TRBV29-1 to TRBJ2-7, with TRBD1 matching 11 bases. The J segment lost 2 bases and the V segment lost 6 bases, leaving 3 bases of the junction unmatched. The CDR3 totals 13 residues. The germline gives CDR1 SQVTM, CDR2 ANQGSEA. For the CDR3, the DNA is TGCAGCGTGGGACAGGGGGACACCTACGAGCAGTACTTC. Its protein product is CSVGQGDTYEQYF.

The rearrangement links TRBV9 to TRBJ2-7, with D possibly TRBD2 on 7 matching bases. The CDR3 is 15 amino acids. Trimming shortened V by 2 bases and J by 7 bases, and 19 bases separated the two germline ends. Looked up from germline, CDR1 is SGDLS and CDR2 is YYNGEE. The CDR3 nucleotides are TGTGCCAGCAGCGTCCTAGCCGGGGGGCTGTCTGAGCAGTACTTC. The encoded protein is CASSVLAGGLSEQYF.

This chain links TRBV10-3 with TRBJ2-7; 8 bases match TRBD1. Germline V lookup: CDR1 ENHRY, CDR2 SYGVKD. After removal of 9 bases from V and 2 bases from J, the junction contained 9 bases not matched to a gene. CDR3 size: 14 residues. The CDR3: CAISTGGSTYEQYF. CDR3 bases: TGTGCCATAAGTACAGGGGGATCAACCTACGAGCAGTACTTC.

J is TRBJ2-3 and V is TRBV2; 7 bases are a match to TRBD1. V lost 5 bases and J lost 5; bases outside the gene matches: 10. CDR1 and CDR2 from the germline V gene are SNHLY and FYNNEI. This CDR3 spans 15 amino acids. The CDR3 DNA sequence: TGTGCCAGCAGTTTGATCCGGGACAGATTAGATACGCAGTATTTT. Its translation: CASSLIRDRLDTQYF. The variable domain in full, with the rest retrieved from reference TRBV2 and TRBJ2-3, is EPEVTQTPSHQVTQMGQEVILRCVPISNHLYFYWYRQILGQKVEFLVSFYNNEISEKSEIFDDQFSVERPDGSNFTLKIRSTKLEDSAMYFCASSLIRDRLDTQYFGPGTRLTVL.

J is TRBJ1-2 and V is TRBV9; 7 bases line up with TRBD1. The CDR3 has 16 amino acids. Germline CDR1 and CDR2: SGDLS and YYNGEE. V trimming: 4 bases; J trimming: 4 bases; junction bases outside the gene matches: 13. This CDR3 reads CASSPRRQGVGYGYTF. The CDR3 nucleotides read TGTGCCAGCAGCCCGCGCCGACAGGGAGTAGGCTATGGCTACACCTTC.

The chain carries TRBV11-1 and TRBJ1-1; D not resolved. Per the germline V gene, CDR1 is SGHAT and CDR2 is FQDESV (reference sequence). Trimming pared 5 bases from V and 0 bases from J, leaving 7 bases between. The CDR3 runs 13 residues. CDR3 in amino acids: CASSIRLNTEAFF. Written as DNA, the CDR3 is TGTGCCAGCAGCATAAGATTGAACACTGAAGCTTTCTTT.

The J gene is TRBJ2-7, the V gene TRBV6-1; TRBD2 matches at 13 bases. CDR1 is MNHNS, CDR2 SASEGT, per germline. V gave up 4 bases and J gave up 1 base; unmatched junction bases: 1. The CDR3 runs to 15 residues. CDR3 loop: CASSGTSGGSYEQYF. The CDR3 nucleotides are TGTGCCAGCAGTGGGACTAGCGGGGGTTCCTACGAGCAGTACTTC.

The rearrangement uses TRBV5-1 and TRBJ2-2; D assignment may be TRBD1 or TRBD2 (6 bases each). Germline V gene data show CDR1 as SGHRS and CDR2 as YFSETQ. This CDR3 has 16 amino acids. Trimming removed 2 bases at V and 7 bases at J, with 18 bases between. In DNA form, the CDR3 reads TGCGCCAGCAGCTTTGTTCGGGGGCTTAACGGCGGGGAGCTGTTTTTT. As protein: CASSFVRGLNGGELFF.

The chain recombines TRBV2 with TRBJ2-7; 7 bases are shared with TRBD2. The V segment lost 6 bases and the J segment 0 bases; nucleotides outside the gene matches: 5. CDR3 length: 14 amino acids. Per the germline V gene, CDR1 is SNHLY and CDR2 is FYNNEI. CDR3 nucleotides: TGTGCCAGCAGATACCTAGCGGTCTCCTACGAGCAGTACTTC. It codes for CASRYLAVSYEQYF. The whole variable domain, remainder taken from reference TRBV2 and TRBJ2-7, is EPEVTQTPSHQVTQMGQEVILRCVPISNHLYFYWYRQILGQKVEFLVSFYNNEISEKSEIFDDQFSVERPDGSNFTLKIRSTKLEDSAMYFCASRYLAVSYEQYFGPGTRLTVT.

This clone was counted between two and nine times. This rearrangement joins TRBV11-2 to TRBJ2-2, with TRBD1 matching 9 bases. This CDR3 is 14 amino acids long. V shed 3 bases, J shed 6 bases, and the junction held 2 bases outside the gene matches. The germline V gene encodes CDR1 SGHAT and CDR2 FQNNGV. The CDR3 loop reads CASSFRTGAGELFF. The DNA of the CDR3 is TGTGCCAGCAGCTTCCGGACAGGGGCCGGGGAGCTGTTTTTT.

The J gene is TRBJ2-1, the V gene TRBV10-2; the D gene is possibly TRBD1 (5 bases). Trimming took 5 bases from V and 9 from J, leaving 11 bases between them. Germline values: CDR1 WSHSY, CDR2 SAAADI. The CDR3 loop spans 12 amino acids. The CDR3 DNA is TGCGCCAGCAGTCCAGGGTTCGGTGAGCAGTTCTTC. Protein sequence: CASSPGFGEQFF.

This CDR3 reads CASSLGQGARETQYF. CDR3 DNA: TGCGCCAGCAGCTTAGGGCAGGGGGCGCGGGAGACCCAGTACTTC. This chain joins TRBV4-1 and TRBJ2-5; 8 bases are a match to TRBD1. The V and J ends lost 5 bases and 5 bases, in that order; junction bases with no gene match: 10. Germline CDR1 reads MGHRA; CDR2 reads YSYEKL. CDR3 length: 15 amino acids.